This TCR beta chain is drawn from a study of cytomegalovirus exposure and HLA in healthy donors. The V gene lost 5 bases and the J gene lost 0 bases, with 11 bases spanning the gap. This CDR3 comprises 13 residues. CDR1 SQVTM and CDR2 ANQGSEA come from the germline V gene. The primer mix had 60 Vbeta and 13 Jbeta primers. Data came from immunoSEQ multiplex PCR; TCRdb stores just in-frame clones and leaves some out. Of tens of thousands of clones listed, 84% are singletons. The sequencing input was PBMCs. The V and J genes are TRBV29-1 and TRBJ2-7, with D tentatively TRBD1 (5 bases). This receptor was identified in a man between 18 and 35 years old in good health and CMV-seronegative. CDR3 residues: CSVQTVHSYEQYF. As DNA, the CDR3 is TGCAGCGTTCAGACAGTGCACTCCTACGAGCAGTACTTC.